This T cell receptor (beta chain) came from a study of cytomegalovirus exposure and HLA in healthy donors. V was clipped by 7 bases and J by 3 bases, with 7 bases between them. Germline CDR1 is SNHLY and CDR2 is FYNNEI. The CDR3 extends over 11 amino acids. As for this clone: What it binds is not known.

Overall study results and limits: Rare TCR sequences predominated, though certain public TCRs were found in many donors.

PCR employed 60 Vbeta and 13 Jbeta primers. Clones were sequenced by immunoSEQ multiplex PCR, and TCRdb holds only the in-frame ones, with some missing. The table lists some 150,000 clones, just under 65% of them singletons. The sequenced sample was PBMCs. The chain couples TRBV2 to TRBJ2-7; TRBD2 is a possible D gene (5 bases). This sequence was found in a woman aged 55 to 70 in good health and CMV-seropositive. In DNA, the CDR3 is TGTGCCAGCACGGGAAGCTACGAGCAGTACTTC. Amino acids: CASTGSYEQYF.